This entry lists 7 T cell receptor beta chains sequenced from one sample in a study of blood T cell repertoires in COVID-19. TCRdb's table, derived via immunoSEQ multiplex PCR, lists solely in-frame clones and lacks some. The sample holds tens of thousands of clones, roughly 87% seen once. Sequences were obtained from peripheral blood. The receptors here all came from an older man in a cohort sampled during active COVID-19.

CDR3 coding DNA: TGTGCCAGCAGTCCCCGGGACAGTTACTACGAGCAGTACTTC. Amino acids: CASSPRDSYYEQYF. The genes are TRBV6-6 and TRBJ2-7; 7 nucleotides agree with TRBD1. CDR1 and CDR2 (germline): MNHNY, SVGAGI (reference sequence). CDR3 length equals 14 residues. The ends lost 5 bases at V and 3 bases at J; junction bases unmatched: 7.

The chain has TRBV7-8 and TRBJ1-3; a possible D gene is TRBD1 (6 bases). Germline CDR1 SGHVS, CDR2 FQNEAQ. Trimming took 1 base from V and 0 from J, leaving 7 bases between them. The CDR3 covers 15 residues. CDR3 sequence (DNA): TGTGCCAGCAGCTTAGGGACAGACTCTGGAAACACCATATATTTT. This translates into CASSLGTDSGNTIYF.

The J gene is TRBJ1-2, the V gene TRBV6-2 or TRBV6-3; TRBD1 is a possible D gene (5 bases). CDR3 length: 15 residues. Trimming left V 6 bases short and J 0 bases short, with 14 bases between. From germline, CDR1 is MNHEY and CDR2 SVGEGT. CDR3 nucleotides: TGTGCCAGCAGCCCAAACAGGTTAACTAACTATGGCTACACCTTC. Its protein product is CASSPNRLTNYGYTF.

The J gene is TRBJ2-1, the V gene TRBV27, with 8 bases that match TRBD2. Germline V CDR1 and CDR2: MNHEY, SMNVEV (reference sequence). After removal of 6 bases from V and 9 bases from J, the junction contained 10 bases not matched to a gene. This CDR3 has 14 amino acids. The CDR3 nucleotides read TGTGCCAGCAGGCCGATAAGCGGGGGTGGTGAGCAGTTCTTC. This codes for CASRPISGGGEQFF.

V usage is TRBV3-1 (or the pseudogene TRBV3-2) and J usage is TRBJ1-1; no clear D. V lost 2 bases to trimming and J lost 5 bases, with 9 bases between them. Germline assignment: CDR1 LGHDT and CDR2 YNNKEL (reference sequence). This CDR3 contains 13 residues. Here the CDR3 DNA reads TGTGCCAGCAGCCAAAATCAGATGACTGAAGCTTTCTTT. It encodes CASSQNQMTEAFF.

The chain is built from TRBV5-1 and TRBJ2-7; 9 nucleotides match TRBD1. The CDR3 has 12 residues. J was trimmed by 6 bases and V by 7 bases; bases with no gene match: 5. CDR1 is SGHRS and CDR2 is YFSETQ in the germline V gene. CDR3 bases: TGCGCCAGCTCGCGACAGGGGGGCGAGCAGTACTTC. Amino acids: CASSRQGGEQYF.

This clone showed up just once. One end of the junction varies from germline; a read error may be responsible. This sample includes further DNA sequences coding for the same CDR3. The chain recombines TRBV11-2 with TRBJ2-7; no clear D gene. The CDR3 has 13 residues. The V gene's germline CDR1 is SGHAT and CDR2 FQNNGV. This CDR3 is CASSLGHSYEQYF. CDR3 bases: TGTGCCAGCAGCTTAGGACATTCCTACGAGCAATACTTC.